This is a list of T cell receptor beta chains from one sample in a study of blood T cell repertoires in COVID-19. This table comes from immunoSEQ multiplex PCR, and its TCRdb copy is limited to in-frame clones, with some not included. Among over 60,000 clones listed, 65% to 90% were seen once. Sequenced input: peripheral blood. Receptors originate from a man between 65 and 85 years old with active or convalescent COVID-19. Both conserved end residues are trimmed from each CDR3. Size is stated for part of the rows, as once, few or many counts, or as a class when the clone is expanded.

TRBJ1-6,TRBV6-2/TRBV6-3,few,ASRYKGQGRSPLH
TRBJ2-7,TRBV28,once,ASSSGQGLPYEQY
TRBJ2-3,TRBV6-5,.,ASSSGTGLSTDTQY
TRBJ1-5,TRBV7-2,few,ASSLQQGTQPQH
TRBJ2-1,TRBV12-3/TRBV12-4,.,ASSLVLGNEQF
TRBJ2-7,TRBV7-9,.,ASRQGANYEQY
TRBJ2-2,TRBV10-2,.,ASSEFLGTANTGELF
TRBJ1-6,TRBV25-1,.,ASSGGTSNSPLH
TRBJ2-2,TRBV10-1,.,ASSDLPSGSQFFPNTGELF
TRBJ1-2,TRBV24-1,.,ATSDPGTESGYT
TRBJ2-7,TRBV2,.,ASSEAERSSESKY
TRBJ2-1,TRBV27,.,ASSLGLAGESEF
TRBJ2-7,TRBV6-2/TRBV6-3,once,ASSYRGNPYEQY
TRBJ2-1,TRBV7-9,once,ASSLTTASGNEQF
TRBJ2-5,TRBV6-2/TRBV6-3,.,ASSSLQGVGETQY
TRBJ1-2,TRBV2,.,ASEGDGTGGLSYGYT
TRBJ2-1,TRBV9,.,ASSSQDRGNNEQF
TRBJ2-1,TRBV5-5,.,ASSPPVGTSAYNEQF
TRBJ2-3,TRBV18,once,ASSQGTSGNTDTQY
TRBJ1-5,TRBV6-5,.,ASTEGGVGQPQH
TRBJ2-1,TRBV5-1,.,ASSPSGNNEQF
TRBJ2-7,TRBV5-1,.,ASSLGTGPYEQY
TRBJ2-1,TRBV7-3,.,ASSFGEGEQF
TRBJ1-2,TRBV28,.,ASSGTVSGYT
TRBJ2-7,TRBV9,.,ASSPRGGASSEQY
TRBJ1-4,TRBV4-2,.,ASSQGQGHEKLF
TRBJ1-1,TRBV18,once,ASSPGKWNTEAF
TRBJ1-5,TRBV28,few,ASSFWTGGNQPQH
TRBJ2-1,TRBV5-6,.,ASSVPGQGMYNEQF
TRBJ1-3,TRBV14,few,ASSYSYRYRNTIY